These 23 T cell receptor beta chains were sequenced from one sample in a study of vaccination effects on CD4 cells after COVID-19. TCRdb's table, derived via immunoSEQ multiplex PCR, lists solely in-frame clones and lacks some. The sample carries around 55,000 clones, roughly 70% recorded once. Their recognized antigens are unknown. ViraFEST assay sequencing came after antigen-specific CD4+ T cells were expanded with viral peptide pools. The culture ran for approximately 10 days, and then CD4+ T cells were isolated. Vaccinated participants had no history of SARS-CoV-2 infection and tested negative for nucleocapsid antibodies. Source: CD4+ T cells from PBMCs cultured with SARS-CoV-2 spike peptides, taken before COVID-19 vaccination. The receptors shown here come from a human donor who received a COVID-19 vaccine.

Only a few counts were recorded for this clone. The genes are TRBV12-3 or TRBV12-4 and TRBJ2-2; tentatively, D is TRBD1 (6 bases). V lost 6 bases and J lost 6, with 11 bases in between. The CDR3 sequence is 13 residues long. CDR3 nucleotides: TGTGCCAGCAGCTCTCAGGGGCCCGGGGAGCTGTTTTTT. This gives the protein CASSSQGPGELFF.

In regard to this clone: This CDR3 is also generated by other DNA sequences in the sample. The V gene is TRBV3-1 (or the pseudogene TRBV3-2), the J gene TRBJ2-7; D call uncertain. Germline CDR1 is LGHDT and CDR2 is YNNKEL (reference sequence). V shed 0 bases and J shed 0 bases, with 6 bases lying between them. The CDR3 length is 14 residues. CDR3 sequence reads: CASSQDLLSYEQYF. The CDR3 nucleotides are TGTGCCAGCAGCCAAGATTTACTCTCCTACGAGCAGTACTTC.

This sequence joins TRBV2 and TRBJ2-1; D unresolved. The germline V and J ends were trimmed by 4 bases and 4 bases, with 2 bases remaining between them. The CDR3 is 11 amino acids. CDR1 and CDR2 (germline): SNHLY, FYNNEI. CDR3 nucleotide sequence: TGTGCCAGCAGTGTTTACAATGAGCAGTTCTTC. Residues: CASSVYNEQFF.

The chain has TRBV14 and TRBJ2-7; tentatively, D is TRBD2 (6 bases). Trimming removed 0 bases from V and 7 bases from J, with 19 bases in between. Germline CDR1 reads SGHDN; CDR2 reads FVKESK. CDR3 length equals 16 residues. The CDR3 protein is CASSQDLLGSGSEQYF. In DNA, the CDR3 is TGTGCCAGCAGCCAAGATCTTCTGGGGAGCGGGTCTGAGCAGTACTTC.

This chain joins TRBV7-8 and TRBJ2-1; the D is unclear. V lost 5 bases, J lost 7 bases, and 9 bases lay in between. The CDR3 loop spans 12 amino acids. Germline lookup yields CDR1 SGHVS and CDR2 FQNEAQ. DNA for the CDR3: TGTGCCAGCAGCCCTCTCCCAAATGAGCAGTTCTTC. Protein sequence: CASSPLPNEQFF. Full variable domain (outside the CDR3, taken from reference TRBV7-8 and TRBJ2-1): GAGVSQSPRYKVAKRGQDVALRCDPISGHVSLFWYQQALGQGPEFLTYFQNEAQLDKSGLPSDRFFAERPEGSVSTLKIQRTQQEDSAVYLCASSPLPNEQFFGPGTRLTVL.

The chain links TRBV6-2 or TRBV6-3 to TRBJ1-5, with a tentative D call TRBD1 (5 bases). This CDR3 is 14 amino acids long. Trimming cost V 4 bases and J 9 bases, with 16 bases left between them. Per germline, CDR1 MNHEY and CDR2 SVGEGT. The CDR3 spells CASSSRGPQGPQHF. CDR3 DNA sequence: TGTGCCAGCAGTTCCCGGGGCCCTCAAGGGCCCCAGCATTTT.

This chain links TRBV4-1 with TRBJ2-4; 9 bases map to TRBD2. The length of the CDR3 is 18 residues. The junction had 6 bases not matched to a gene; V was cut back by 0 bases and J by 0 bases. Germline loops: CDR1 MGHRA, CDR2 YSYEKL. CDR3 sequence (DNA): TGCGCCAGCAGCCAAGAGCCCCTAGCGGGGTTAGCCAAAAACATTCAGTACTTC. This encodes CASSQEPLAGLAKNIQYF.

This clone came up a few times. Sequence at one end of the junction differs from germline and may be a read error. The chain recombines TRBV7-7 with TRBJ1-4, with 9 nucleotides matching TRBD1. Germline-derived CDR1 and CDR2 are SSHAT and FNYEAQ (reference sequence). The CDR3 contains 15 residues. CDR3 sequence reads: CASSRQTGGNEKLFF. The CDR3 DNA reads as TGTGCTAGCAGCCGACAGACAGGGGGGAACGAAAAACTGTTTTTT.

The V gene is TRBV19, the J gene TRBJ2-5, with 11 bases that match TRBD2. Germline CDR1 LNHDA, CDR2 SQIVND (reference sequence). The CDR3 sequence is 16 residues long. The junction had 11 bases not matched to a gene; V was cut back by 4 bases and J by 7 bases. CDR3 coding DNA: TGTGCCAGTAGTACCATTAGCGGGGGGGCTGTTTGGACCCAGTACTTC. Protein sequence: CASSTISGGAVWTQYF. The complete variable domain, with remaining parts taken from reference TRBV19 and TRBJ2-5, reads DGGITQSPKYLFRKEGQNVTLSCEQNLNHDAMYWYRQDPGQGLRLIYYSQIVNDFQKGDIAEGYSVSREKKESFPLTVTSAQKNPTAFYLCASSTISGGAVWTQYFGPGTRLLVL.

This clone was detected a few times. The chain is built from TRBV6-5 and TRBJ1-3; D is undetermined. V shed 5 bases and J shed 4 bases, with 6 bases lying between them. This CDR3 has 12 residues. CDR1 is MNHEY and CDR2 is SVGAGI in the germline V gene. Here the CDR3 reads CASSSTGNTIYF. The CDR3 DNA is TGTGCCAGCAGTAGCACCGGAAACACCATATATTTT.

The chain links TRBV5-1 to TRBJ1-1; TRBD1 agrees at 9 bases. CDR1 and CDR2 (germline): SGHRS, YFSETQ. The trim removed 4 bases at V and 3 bases at J, leaving 4 bases unmatched. This CDR3 has 14 amino acids. DNA of the CDR3: TGCGCCAGCAGCAAGGACAGGGGAGACACTGAAGCTTTCTTT. As protein: CASSKDRGDTEAFF. Looking up the rest from reference TRBV5-1 and TRBJ1-1 gives the full variable domain: KAGVTQTPRYLIKTRGQQVTLSCSPISGHRSVSWYQQTPGQGLQFLFEYFSETQRNKGNFPGRFSGRQFSNSRSEMNVSTLELGDSALYLCASSKDRGDTEAFFGQGTRLTVV.

This clone appeared a single time. The chain combines TRBV19 with TRBJ1-5; D is perhaps TRBD1 (6 bases). Germline V CDR1 and CDR2: LNHDA, SQIVND (reference sequence). Trimming removed 4 bases at V and 7 bases at J, with 14 bases between. The CDR3 has 14 residues. The DNA of the CDR3 is TGTGCCAGTAGTACAACAGGGAGGGGACAGCCCCAGCATTTT. Residues: CASSTTGRGQPQHF. The variable domain in full, with the rest retrieved from reference TRBV19 and TRBJ1-5, is DGGITQSPKYLFRKEGQNVTLSCEQNLNHDAMYWYRQDPGQGLRLIYYSQIVNDFQKGDIAEGYSVSREKKESFPLTVTSAQKNPTAFYLCASSTTGRGQPQHFGDGTRLSIL.

The chain combines TRBV5-5 with TRBJ2-5, with D unclear. Trimming shortened V by 2 bases and J by 1 base, and 12 bases separated the two germline ends. The CDR3 spans 15 residues. Germline assignment: CDR1 SGHKS and CDR2 YYEKEE (reference sequence). CDR3 sequence: CASSFSGRAQETQYF. Here the CDR3 DNA reads TGTGCCAGCAGCTTCTCCGGACGGGCCCAAGAGACCCAGTACTTC. Variable domain in full (rest from reference TRBV5-5 and TRBJ2-5): DAGVTQSPTHLIKTRGQQVTLRCSPISGHKSVSWYQQVLGQGPQFIFQYYEKEERGRGNFPDRFSARQFPNYSSELNVNALLLGDSALYLCASSFSGRAQETQYFGPGTRLLVL.

V and J are TRBV29-1 and TRBJ1-4; D may be TRBD1 (6 bases). This CDR3 contains 12 residues. Per the germline V gene, CDR1 is SQVTM and CDR2 is ANQGSEA. V gave up 3 bases and J gave up 11 bases, with 13 bases separating them. CDR3 sequence: CSVDRGDRKLFF. CDR3 sequence (DNA): TGCAGCGTTGATAGGGGGGATCGGAAACTGTTTTTT.

The V call is TRBV6-5, the J call TRBJ2-7; 8 positions match TRBD1. V shed 2 bases, J shed 3 bases, and the junction held 3 bases outside the gene matches. Germline CDR1 reads MNHEY; CDR2 reads SVGAGI. The CDR3 loop spans 14 amino acids. CDR3 in DNA: TGTGCCAGCAGTTACCGGGGACAGGTCTACGAGCAGTACTTC. Protein: CASSYRGQVYEQYF.

The gene calls are TRBV18 and TRBJ2-1; the match to TRBD2 covers 7 bases. Germline V lookup: CDR1 KGHSH, CDR2 LQKENI. The ends lost 2 bases at V and 5 bases at J; junction bases unmatched: 3. This CDR3 has 14 residues. The CDR3 sequence: CASSPGLADNEQFF. The DNA for the CDR3 is TGTGCCAGCTCACCAGGGCTAGCGGACAATGAGCAGTTCTTC.

This clone was observed once. This rearrangement joins TRBV27 to TRBJ2-1; D is unresolved. Trimming pared 8 bases from V and 2 bases from J, leaving 10 bases between. The length of the CDR3 is 13 residues. The V gene's germline CDR1 is MNHEY and CDR2 SMNVEV (reference sequence). The CDR3 region is CASRRGPYNEQFF. The CDR3 bases are TGTGCCAGCCGAAGAGGACCCTACAATGAGCAGTTCTTC.

In its sample, this clone was seen a few times. The chain recombines TRBV2 with TRBJ1-4; TRBD1 is a possible D gene (5 bases). This CDR3 contains 12 residues. CDR1 and CDR2 (germline): SNHLY, FYNNEI. The ends were cut back, 8 bases at V and 7 bases at J, with 11 bases in the middle. CDR3 loop: CASGGNGEKLFF. CDR3 in DNA: TGTGCCAGCGGGGGGAATGGTGAAAAACTGTTTTTT.

The CDR3 protein is CASSLTPRGDTEAFF. In DNA, the CDR3 is TGTGCCAGCAGCCTCACCCCCCGGGGGGACACTGAAGCTTTCTTT. This chain joins TRBV6-6 and TRBJ1-1, with D tentatively TRBD1 (5 bases). The germline gives CDR1 MNHNY, CDR2 SVGAGI (reference sequence). V was clipped by 6 bases and J by 3 bases, with 17 bases between them. This CDR3 region has 15 residues.

The sample holds a few counts of this clone. V usage is TRBV12-3 or TRBV12-4 and J usage is TRBJ1-1; possible D gene TRBD1, 6 bases. This CDR3 is built from 13 residues. Trimming removed 1 base from V and 7 bases from J, with 10 bases in between. For the CDR3, the DNA is TGTGCCAGCAGTTTAGGGACAGAGAGTGAAGCTTTCTTT. It yields the protein CASSLGTESEAFF.

The CDR3 is CASSFRQGRGYTF. CDR3 in DNA: TGTGCCAGCAGCTTCCGACAGGGGCGCGGCTACACCTTC. The chain recombines TRBV7-2 with TRBJ1-2; 8 bases fit TRBD1. CDR3 length: 13 amino acids. V was pared by 3 bases and J by 8 bases, with 5 bases of the junction left unmatched. The V gene's germline CDR1 is SGHTA and CDR2 FQGNSA.

CDR3 residues: CASGLGILGTEAFF. CDR3 DNA sequence: TGTGCCAGCGGCTTAGGGATCCTTGGGACTGAAGCTTTCTTT. The rearrangement uses TRBV9 and TRBJ1-1; D is unclear. V lost 7 bases and J 5 bases, leaving 18 bases between the germline ends. Per germline, CDR1 SGDLS and CDR2 YYNGEE. The CDR3 has 14 residues.

DNA for the CDR3: TGTGCCAGCAGCCGGGACCTCGGTCTTGGGTACGAGCAGTACTTC. Translated, it gives CASSRDLGLGYEQYF. The chain joins TRBV7-8 to TRBJ2-7; D might be TRBD1 or TRBD2, each matching 5 bases. V was clipped by 5 bases and J by 4 bases, with 18 bases between them. CDR3 length: 15 amino acids. Per the germline V gene, CDR1 is SGHVS and CDR2 is FQNEAQ.